This T cell receptor (beta chain) was sequenced during a study of T cell responses to AZD1222 COVID-19 vaccine. The count of this clone is one. The antigen is not known. The V gene's germline CDR1 is MNHEY and CDR2 SMNVEV (reference sequence). CDR3 length: 15 residues. Trimming cost V 4 bases and J 4 bases, with 16 bases left between them. Study-level results: The span of vaccine-associated CD4 TCRs extended across spike, with dominance at 160-218 and 743-854. Compared with day 0, the breadth and depth of the Spike-specific TCR repertoire rose significantly after two doses of AZD1222. Donor demographics were predominantly white British with a female majority; clonal diversity may be underestimated. It was only a handful of AZD1222 recipients who were seropositive at baseline.

Clones were read by immunoSEQ multiplex PCR, and TCRdb kept only the in-frame ones, dropping some. There are around 130,000 clones in the sample; under 95% occur only once, and 7% to 9% lies in the top ten. Specimen: peripheral blood, collected 28 days after the second dose of the MenACWY control vaccine. This TCR was recovered from an adult who received the MenACWY meningococcal vaccine as a control. The chain recombines TRBV27 with TRBJ2-5, with no clear D. CDR3 bases: TGTGCCAGCAGTTCAGGCGCAAGAGCCCCAGAGACCCAGTACTTC. Translating gives CASSSGARAPETQYF.